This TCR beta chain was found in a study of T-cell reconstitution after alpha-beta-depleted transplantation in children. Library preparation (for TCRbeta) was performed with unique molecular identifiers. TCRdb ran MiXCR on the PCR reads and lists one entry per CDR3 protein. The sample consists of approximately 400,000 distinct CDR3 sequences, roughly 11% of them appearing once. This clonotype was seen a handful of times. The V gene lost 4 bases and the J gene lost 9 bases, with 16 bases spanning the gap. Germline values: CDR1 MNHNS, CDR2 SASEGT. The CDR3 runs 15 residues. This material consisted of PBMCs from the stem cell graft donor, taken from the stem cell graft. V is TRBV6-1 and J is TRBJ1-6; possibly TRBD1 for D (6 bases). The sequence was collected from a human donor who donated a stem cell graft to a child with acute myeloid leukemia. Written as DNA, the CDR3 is TGTGCCAGCAGTGCCCCCCTCGGGGGGCCTTCACCCCTCCACTTT. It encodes CASSAPLGGPSPLHF.